This T cell receptor beta chain was captured by sequencing in a study of T-cell memory formation after mild COVID-19. Points from the study as a whole: Proof of SARS-CoV-2 specificity was absent for the second-wave clones that crested on day 37. CD4+ contracting clones were found mainly in CM and EM, and CD8+ ones in EMRA.

Regarding this clonotype: The antigen remains undetermined.

Amplification by 5'RACE using constant-segment primers produced TCR alpha and TCR beta cDNA libraries that carried sample barcodes and UMIs. MiXCR, applied by TCRdb to the 5' RACE reads, yields one record per CDR3 protein. The sample yields 400,000 or so distinct CDR3 sequences, roughly 20% seen once. J was trimmed by 1 base and V by 0 bases; bases with no gene match: 5. Per germline, CDR1 SGDLS and CDR2 YYNGEE. The CDR3 has 16 residues. This sequence originates from an adult woman who had mild COVID-19 (a few samples of this study predate the infection). Cell type and time point are not known. The chain carries TRBV9 and TRBJ2-5, with 8 bases fitting TRBD1. Sequences were obtained from PBMCs or a T cell subset sorted from them (not recorded which). Here the CDR3 reads CASSVVGTGIQETQYF. The CDR3 bases are TGTGCCAGCAGCGTAGTGGGGACAGGAATCCAAGAGACCCAGTACTTC.